The clone carrying this T cell receptor beta chain was detected once. The data derive from a study of blood T cell repertoires in COVID-19. Study in general: Acute and convalescent COVID-19 specimens originated in the United States, Italy and Spain. PBMCs, B-cell-depleted T cells, or T cells were the source of the cDNA or gDNA that made up the material.

The CDR3 length is 18 residues. The germline V gene has CDR1 SGDLS and CDR2 YYNGEE. V shed 0 bases and J 0 bases; nucleotides not matched to a gene: 4. As processed by the authors: Quantification of nucleated cells was approximated via reference gene primer amplification. This table comes from immunoSEQ multiplex PCR, and its TCRdb copy is limited to in-frame clones, with some not included. V, J and clone size are those of that table, while D and trimming were read from the DNA. The table has under 200,000 clones, over 80% seen once. The specimen sequenced was peripheral blood. The receptor was derived from a woman in her sixties or seventies who had recovered from COVID-19. The chain joins TRBV9 to TRBJ2-6, with 9 bases that match TRBD2. This CDR3 is CASSVEGGGASGANVLTF. For the CDR3, the DNA is TGTGCCAGCAGCGTAGAAGGCGGGGGGGCCTCTGGGGCCAACGTCCTGACTTTC.